This T cell receptor beta chain was obtained from a study of cytomegalovirus exposure and HLA in healthy donors. It was with 60 Vbeta and 13 Jbeta primers that the PCR ran. This table comes from immunoSEQ multiplex PCR, and its TCRdb copy is limited to in-frame clones, with some not included. The data contain about 110,000 clones, around 75% of them seen just once; the ten biggest clones take up roughly 2.5%. Notes on the study in general: Information on immune exposure was restricted to one variable (CMV serostatus). Highly shared sequence variants in one cluster were likely a sequencing artifact. Researchers reported in a later analysis that a missense DCLRE1C variant was tied to TCR beta V- and J-gene trimming.

The CDR3 contains 16 residues. With 1 base removed from V and 0 bases from J, the gap between germline ends came to 11 bases. Germline CDR1 and CDR2: LGHNA and YNFKEQ. A note on this clone: The antigen remains undetermined.

V gene TRBV4-2 combines with J gene TRBJ2-3, with D tentatively TRBD1 (6 bases). This receptor was taken from a man in his forties in good health and CMV-seronegative. The sequenced sample was PBMCs. Here the CDR3 reads CASSQGGTRSTDTQYF. For the CDR3, the DNA is TGTGCCAGCAGCCAAGGTGGGACACGAAGCACAGATACGCAGTATTTT.